Listed below are T cell receptor beta chains from one sample, sequenced in a study of blood T cells in healthy people across ages. In TCRdb, the 5' RACE reads were re-called with MiXCR into one record per CDR3 protein. The sample consists of 1.8 million or so distinct CDR3 sequences, 30% to 40% of them appearing once. Sample: blood. These receptors originate from a human donor in good health. CDR3s include the opening cysteine and the closing phenylalanine or tryptophan. The D gene is left open where the match is weak. Clone size is given for some rows only: seen once, a few or many times, or a class if the clone is expanded.

NA,TRBV6-5,15,TRBJ1-1,NA,TGTGCCAGCAGTTACTCGGCAGCGGTGAACACTGAAGCTTTCTTT,CASSYSAAVNTEAFF
TRBD1,TRBV2,16,TRBJ1-2,NA,TGTGCCAGCGCCGGGTCAGGGGGATATTCTGGAGGGGGCTACACCTTC,CASAGSGGYSGGGYTF
NA,TRBV6-1,14,TRBJ2-3,few,TGTGCCAGCAGTGATGGAGGGATCAGAGATACGCAGTATTTT,CASSDGGIRDTQYF
TRBD2,TRBV5-1,16,TRBJ2-3,NA,TGCGCCAGCAGCTTGCAGGGACTAGACGGTGCCGATACGCAGTATTTT,CASSLQGLDGADTQYF
NA,TRBV2,12,TRBJ1-6,once,TGTGCCACCACAACAGGGAATTCACCCCTCCACTTT,CATTTGNSPLHF
TRBD1,TRBV27,15,TRBJ1-6,NA,TGTGCCAGCAGTTTCACGACAGGGTCAACTTCACCCCTCCACTTT,CASSFTTGSTSPLHF
TRBD2,TRBV12-3/TRBV12-4,18,TRBJ2-5,few,TGTGCCAGCAGTTTGAGAACTCTAGCGGGGGGGCGGCAAGAGACCCAGTACTTC,CASSLRTLAGGRQETQYF
TRBD2,TRBV20-1,16,TRBJ2-3,few,TGCAGTGCTAGAGACTGGACTAGCGGGGGTTGGGATACGCAGTATTTT,CSARDWTSGGWDTQYF
TRBD1,TRBV6-1,15,TRBJ2-7,NA,TGTGCCAGCAGACCCCCCGGGACAGGGAGCCACGAGCAGTACTTC,CASRPPGTGSHEQYF
NA,TRBV11-1,20,TRBJ2-3,few,TGTGCCAGCAGCTTAACGTCTCCTGTCGGAGATTCTTCTAGCACAGATACGCAGTATTTT,CASSLTSPVGDSSSTDTQYF
TRBD2,TRBV12-5,15,TRBJ2-1,few,TGTGCTAGTGGTTCGGGACTAGCGGGAAACAATGAGCAGTTCTTC,CASGSGLAGNNEQFF
TRBD2,TRBV11-1,14,TRBJ2-1,once,TGTGCCAGCAGTTCGATGGGACTAAACTATGAGCAGTTCTTC,CASSSMGLNYEQFF
NA,TRBV20-1,14,TRBJ2-7,few,TGCAGTGCCAGCCCCGGGAAAAGCCCCTACGAGCAGTACTTC,CSASPGKSPYEQYF
NA,TRBV5-5,18,TRBJ2-5,NA,TGTGCCAGCAGTTCAATGGCCCGGGGGGACAGAGGAGAAGAGACCCAGTACTTC,CASSSMARGDRGEETQYF
NA,TRBV20-1,14,TRBJ2-7,NA,TGCAGTGCTAGACCTGGTAGCCTCTCCTACGAGCAGTACTTC,CSARPGSLSYEQYF
NA,TRBV12-3/TRBV12-4,12,TRBJ2-7,NA,TGTGCCAGCAGCAAGGGGACTTACGAGCAGTACTTC,CASSKGTYEQYF
TRBD1,TRBV6-6,16,TRBJ1-5,NA,TGTGCCAGCACCCCCACGACAGGGGGCGGAGGTCAGCCCCAGCATTTT,CASTPTTGGGGQPQHF
TRBD2,TRBV13,15,TRBJ2-5,NA,TGTGCCAGCAGCTCCGCTAGCGGGAGTACAGAGACCCAGTACTTC,CASSSASGSTETQYF
NA,TRBV20-1,13,TRBJ1-4,few,TGCAGTGCTAGAGCCCAGAATGGGGAAAAACTGTTTTTT,CSARAQNGEKLFF
TRBD2,TRBV4-1,14,TRBJ2-3,NA,TGCGCCAGCAGCCAGAGACTAGCGGGGAATACACAGTATTTT,CASSQRLAGNTQYF
TRBD2,TRBV7-3,15,TRBJ2-3,few,TGTGCCAGCAGCCAAAGGGGAGGGAGTCTCGATACGCAGTATTTT,CASSQRGGSLDTQYF
NA,TRBV7-9,13,TRBJ2-3,once,TGTGCCAGCAGACCGGCGGGCACAGATACGCAGTATTTT,CASRPAGTDTQYF
NA,TRBV20-1,13,TRBJ1-2,NA,TGCAGTGTTGAGGGGCCTCTATATCTCGGCTACACCTTC,CSVEGPLYLGYTF
TRBD1,TRBV27,16,TRBJ1-5,once,TGTGCCAGCAGTTTATTGGGACAGGGGGTAAGCCAGCCCCAGCATTTT,CASSLLGQGVSQPQHF
NA,TRBV7-9,14,TRBJ2-7,NA,TGTGCCAGCAGCCCTCGACATGCCTCCTACGAGCAGTACTTC,CASSPRHASYEQYF
NA,TRBV6-2/TRBV6-3,11,TRBJ2-4,few,TGTGCCAGCGCGGACATGAACATTCAGTACTTC,CASADMNIQYF